The source of this T cell receptor beta chain is a study of T cell changes during pregnancy in multiple sclerosis. TCRdb's copy holds only in-frame clones and misses some; the assay was immunoSEQ multiplex PCR. Here the sample spans about 100,000 clones, roughly nine tenths being singletons. The CDR3 sequence is 14 residues long. CDR1 is MNHNY, CDR2 SVGAGI, per germline (reference sequence). V lost 0 bases and J lost 8, with 8 bases in between. The chain combines TRBV6-6 with TRBJ1-6; D unclear. The sample in question was peripheral blood, obtained in the second trimester of pregnancy. This receptor was taken from a female donor in good health, enrolled as a control in a pregnancy study. The CDR3, as DNA: TGTGCCAGCAGTTACTCGATTCGGGATTCACCCCTCCACTTT. Its translation is CASSYSIRDSPLHF.